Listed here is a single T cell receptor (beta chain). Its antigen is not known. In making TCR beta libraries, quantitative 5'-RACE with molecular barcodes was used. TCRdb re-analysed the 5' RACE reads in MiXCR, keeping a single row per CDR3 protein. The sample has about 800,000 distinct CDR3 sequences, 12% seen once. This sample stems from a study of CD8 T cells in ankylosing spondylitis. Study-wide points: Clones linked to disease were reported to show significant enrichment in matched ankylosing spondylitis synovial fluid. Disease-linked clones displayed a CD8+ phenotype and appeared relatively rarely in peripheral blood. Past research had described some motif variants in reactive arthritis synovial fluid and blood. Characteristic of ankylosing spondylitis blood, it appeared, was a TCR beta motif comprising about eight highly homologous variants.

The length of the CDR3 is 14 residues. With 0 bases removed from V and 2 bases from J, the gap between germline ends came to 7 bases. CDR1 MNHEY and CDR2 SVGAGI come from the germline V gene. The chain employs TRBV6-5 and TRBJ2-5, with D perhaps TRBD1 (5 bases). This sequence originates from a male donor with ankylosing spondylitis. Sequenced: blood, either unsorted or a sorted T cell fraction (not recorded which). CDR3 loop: CASSYSAGQETQYF. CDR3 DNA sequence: TGTGCCAGCAGTTACTCGGCAGGGCAAGAGACCCAGTACTTC.